Listed below are T cell receptor beta chains from one sample, sequenced in a study of cytomegalovirus exposure and HLA in healthy donors. Sequenced by immunoSEQ multiplex PCR; TCRdb stores in-frame clones only, minus some. In the table there are about 140,000 clones, around 72% of which are singletons. Specimen: PBMCs. The receptors come from a woman between 40 and 50 years old in good health and CMV-seronegative. The CDR3 runs from the conserved cysteine through the conserved F or W. A D gene is named only where the DNA matches it firmly. Rows give clone size only sometimes, using once, few, many, or a class for an expanded clone.

d_call clone_size j_call v_call cdr3_nt cdr3_aa
NA NA TRBJ2-3 TRBV7-2 TGTGCCAGCAGCGGCCCCCGCGGGGAGGATCGAAATACGCAGTATTTT CASSGPRGEDRNTQYF
NA NA TRBJ1-2 TRBV27 TGTGCCAGCAGGCTAAAGAGTACAGGCTATGGCTACACCTTC CASRLKSTGYGYTF
NA NA TRBJ1-4 TRBV4-1 TGCGCCAGCAGCCAAATCAGTCCCCTCAATGAAAAACTGTTTTTT CASSQISPLNEKLFF
NA few TRBJ1-1 TRBV19 TGTGCCAGTAGCAAGGCAGGAATTAACACTGAAGCTTTCTTT CASSKAGINTEAFF
NA NA TRBJ2-1 TRBV5-1 TGCGCCAGCAGCTTGGGCGGGACCGTTTACAATGAGCAGTTCTTC CASSLGGTVYNEQFF
TRBD2 few TRBJ2-1 TRBV5-6 TGTGCCAGCAGCCTACGCCTTCTAGCGGGGGGGCTGGATGAGCAGTTCTTC CASSLRLLAGGLDEQFF
TRBD2 few TRBJ2-1 TRBV6-1 TGTGCCAGCAGTGACGGACTAGCGGGGGCCAATGAGCAGTTCTTC CASSDGLAGANEQFF
TRBD1 NA TRBJ1-3 TRBV27 TGTGCCAGCAGACTCACTGGGGACAGCTTGTGGGGCACCATATATTTT CASRLTGDSLWGTIYF
TRBD1 NA TRBJ2-2 TRBV7-9 TGTGCCAGCAGCGGTACCGACAGGGGCACCGGGGAGCTGTTTTTT CASSGTDRGTGELFF
NA NA TRBJ2-1 TRBV9 TGTGCCAGCAGCCCCGGGAACCTCAATGAGCAGTTCTTC CASSPGNLNEQFF
NA NA TRBJ2-1 TRBV5-8 TGTGCCAGCAGCTTGGGGGAGGAGCAGTTCTTC CASSLGEEQFF
NA NA TRBJ1-1 TRBV9 TGTGCCAGCAGCGTAGGTATCGACACTGAAGCTTTCTTT CASSVGIDTEAFF
TRBD2 NA TRBJ2-3 TRBV9 TGTGCCAGCAGCCGTCTAGCGGGCGGGGGGGCCTATAGCACAGATACGCAGTATTTT CASSRLAGGGAYSTDTQYF
NA NA TRBJ1-6 TRBV7-9 TGTGCCAGCAGTCGTGGAGATTTCAAGACTCGTTCACCCCTCCACTTT CASSRGDFKTRSPLHF
TRBD1 NA TRBJ1-5 TRBV7-8 TGTGCCAGCAGCTTAGCAATCGGACAGGGATATCAGCCCCAGCATTTT CASSLAIGQGYQPQHF
TRBD1 NA TRBJ1-1 TRBV7-9 TGTGCCATCCGAGACAGGGCTCATGAAGCTTTCTTT CAIRDRAHEAFF
NA NA TRBJ1-1 TRBV7-2 TGTGCCAGCAGCTACTCGAGTTGGACTGAAGCTTTCTTT CASSYSSWTEAFF
NA NA TRBJ1-2 TRBV14 TGTGCCAGCAGCCAACTAATTAACTATGGCTACACCTTC CASSQLINYGYTF
NA NA TRBJ1-5 TRBV19 TGTGCCAGTAGTATAGATCGGCGGCAGCCCCAGCATTTT CASSIDRRQPQHF
TRBD1 NA TRBJ1-4 TRBV2 TGTGCCAGCAGTGGAACAGGGGGGCAACTGTTTTTT CASSGTGGQLFF
NA NA TRBJ2-1 TRBV5-1 TGCGCCAGCTCAGGTCGGGCGGGGAACAATGAGCAGTTCTTC CASSGRAGNNEQFF
TRBD2 NA TRBJ2-5 TRBV2 TGTGCCAGCAGTGACCTAGCGGGGGGGCTTAACACCCAGTACTTC CASSDLAGGLNTQYF
TRBD1 few TRBJ1-1 TRBV29-1 TGCAGCGTCAGTAACCGGGACAGTGAAGCTTTCTTT CSVSNRDSEAFF
NA NA TRBJ1-2 TRBV6-1 TGTGCCAGCAGCCTACAGGTCCTCCAAGGCGGCTACACCTTC CASSLQVLQGGYTF
TRBD1 NA TRBJ1-5 TRBV10-2 TGCGCCAGCGGGACAGGTCCCAATCAGCCCCAGCATTTT CASGTGPNQPQHF
NA NA TRBJ1-2 TRBV12-2 TGTGCAAGTCGCTTAGCACCTTTTGTCAGGGATATGGGCTACACCTTC CASRLAPFVRDMGYTF
TRBD1 NA TRBJ2-7 TRBV7-2 TGTGCCAGCAGCAGACCCGACAGGGCCTACGAGCAGTACTTC CASSRPDRAYEQYF
NA few TRBJ2-1 TRBV15 TGTGCCACCAGGCGCCAACGCGGGATGTCCTACAATGAGCAGTTCTTC CATRRQRGMSYNEQFF
NA NA TRBJ2-3 TRBV9 TGTGCCAGCAGCTACACAGATACGCAGTATTTT CASSYTDTQYF
TRBD1 NA TRBJ1-5 TRBV4-1 TGCGCCAGCAGCCAAGTCGGGACAGGGAATCAGCCCCAGCATTTT CASSQVGTGNQPQHF
NA NA TRBJ1-1 TRBV7-9 TGTGCCAGCAGCTCTGTGAACACTGAAGCTTTCTTT CASSSVNTEAFF
TRBD1 NA TRBJ1-4 TRBV5-8 TGTGCCAGCAGCTTGAACAGGGGGAGTACTACTAATGAAAAACTGTTTTTT CASSLNRGSTTNEKLFF
NA NA TRBJ1-2 TRBV19 TGTGCCAGTAGTAACGAGGGTGGGTATGGCTACACCTTC CASSNEGGYGYTF
NA NA TRBJ2-6 TRBV28 TGTGCCAGCAGTTTATTCCCTCGGAGCTCTGGGGCCAACGTCCTGACTTTC CASSLFPRSSGANVLTF
TRBD1 few TRBJ2-2 TRBV5-6 TGTGCCAGCAGCATCTACCGGGACAGGAGGTGGGAGCTGTTTTTT CASSIYRDRRWELFF
TRBD1 NA TRBJ1-6 TRBV10-3 TGTGCCGCAAGCACGGGACAGGGAGAATCACCCCTCCACTTT CAASTGQGESPLHF
NA NA TRBJ2-1 TRBV27 TGTGCCAGCAGTTTATCTCCCGGGGGGCTACCATACAATGAGCAGTTCTTC CASSLSPGGLPYNEQFF
TRBD2 NA TRBJ2-1 TRBV4-2 TGTGCCAGCAGCCAAGAAAGTAGCGGGGGGGTTACCCGACGGAACAATGAGCAGTTCTTC CASSQESSGGVTRRNNEQFF
NA few TRBJ2-2 TRBV6-6 TGTGCCAGCAAGGTCAGGGAGGTCACCGGGGAGCTGTTTTTT CASKVREVTGELFF
TRBD1 NA TRBJ1-6 TRBV7-9 TGTGCCAGCAGCTTCCAGGGGGGCAATTCACCCCTCCACTTT CASSFQGGNSPLHF
TRBD1 once TRBJ2-3 TRBV7-9 TGTGCCAGCAGTTTAATCCGGGACAGGGTCTCGGATACGCAGTATTTT CASSLIRDRVSDTQYF
NA once TRBJ2-5 TRBV5-4 TGTGCCAGCAGGTCTCAGGCTCAAGAGACCCAGTACTTC CASRSQAQETQYF
NA NA TRBJ2-1 TRBV9 TGTGCCAGCAGCCGGGGGGCCGGTGAGCAGTTCTTC CASSRGAGEQFF